These 27 T cell receptor beta chains were sequenced from one sample in a study of cytomegalovirus exposure and HLA in healthy donors (dated by TCRdb to the late 2010s). The library was prepared using the immunoSEQ multiplex PCR assay. A mixture of 60 forward primers for TCR Vbeta segments and 13 reverse primers for TCR Jbeta segments was used in the multiplex PCR. TCRdb stores this immuneACCESS table with in-frame sequences only. Part of the clones is absent; in the studies checked, under half of the shortfall reflects unresolved V genes, and no reason is known for the rest. This sample has tens of thousands of clones in its table, and roughly two thirds of those were observed once. The top ten hold roughly 6.7% of the sample. The sequenced material came from PBMCs. These receptors were taken from a young woman in good health and CMV-seronegative.

The chain employs TRBV5-1 and TRBJ1-4; D not resolved. V lost 0 bases and J 5 bases, leaving 8 bases between the germline ends. CDR1 is SGHRS, CDR2 YFSETQ, per germline. This CDR3 is 14 amino acids long. CDR3 coding DNA: TGCGCCAGCAGCTTGGCCGTCAGGAATGAAAAACTGTTTTTT. Translation gives CASSLAVRNEKLFF.

In its sample, this clone was seen a few times. The V gene is TRBV5-1, the J gene TRBJ1-3; the D gene is possibly TRBD1 (5 bases). CDR1 and CDR2 from the germline V gene are SGHRS and YFSETQ. The CDR3 has 16 amino acids. Between the trimmed V and J ends, which lost 0 bases and 0 bases, there was a span of 10 bases. In DNA, the CDR3 is TGCGCCAGCAGCTTGGATGGACAAGACTCTGGAAACACCATATATTTT. Protein product: CASSLDGQDSGNTIYF.

J is TRBJ1-2 and V is TRBV4-2; TRBD1 matches 10 bases. This CDR3 comprises 18 residues. CDR1 and CDR2 from the germline V gene are LGHNA and YNFKEQ. V lost 2 bases to trimming and J lost 3 bases; unmatched junction nucleotides: 12. The CDR3, as DNA: TGTGCCAGCAGCCAACCCTTTCTCTGGGGACAGGGGTACTATGGCTACACCTTC. Its translation: CASSQPFLWGQGYYGYTF.

This clone was found a few times. In nucleotides, the CDR3 is TGTGCCAGCAGTTACCGGGAGGAGGAGTTCTTC. This sequence encodes CASSYREEEFF. The chain links TRBV7-9 to TRBJ2-1, with 7 bases lining up with TRBD2. After removal of 6 bases from V and 14 bases from J, the junction contained 7 bases not matched to a gene. Germline V gene data show CDR1 as SEHNR and CDR2 as FQNEAQ (reference sequence). CDR3 length: 11 residues. The entire variable domain, with the rest obtained from reference TRBV7-9 and TRBJ2-1, is as follows: DTGVSQNPRHKITKRGQNVTFRCDPISEHNRLYWYRQTLGQGPEFLTYFQNEAQLEKSRLLSDRFSAERPKGSFSTLEIQRTEQGDSAMYLCASSYREEEFFGPGTRLTVL.

This clone was detected only a few times. The chain uses TRBV2 and TRBJ2-5, with TRBD2 as a possible D gene (6 bases). Trimming left V 3 bases short and J 11 bases short, with 28 bases between. The CDR3 has 17 amino acids. CDR1 and CDR2 from the germline V gene are SNHLY and FYNNEI. The CDR3 nucleotides are TGTGCCAGCAGTGACGGGCGGGACCCCTTCCGGATTTTCTGGCAGTACTTC. Translating it yields CASSDGRDPFRIFWQYF.

This clone was counted only a few times. V is TRBV5-4 and J is TRBJ1-1; the D gene is possibly TRBD1 (5 bases). Trimming stripped 5 bases from V and 3 bases from J, with 17 bases between. CDR3 length: 15 residues. The germline gives CDR1 SGHNT, CDR2 YYREEE (reference sequence). This CDR3 reads CASSLAGRADTEAFF. In DNA, the CDR3 is TGTGCCAGCAGTCTGGCTGGCAGGGCGGACACTGAAGCTTTCTTT.

This clone has more than one count but fewer than ten. The rearrangement joins TRBV18 to TRBJ1-2; D is uncertain. The germline V gene encodes CDR1 KGHSH and CDR2 LQKENI. The CDR3 is 12 residues long. The ends were cut back, 3 bases at V and 5 bases at J, with 7 bases in the middle. The CDR3 protein is CASSPGGYGYTF. As DNA, the CDR3 is TGTGCCAGCTCACCGGGAGGGTATGGCTACACCTTC.

This clone turned up a few times. The CDR3 coding sequence is TGTGCCAGCTCACCGGACAGGGGGGGAAATGGCTACACCTTC. Encoded protein: CASSPDRGGNGYTF. The genes are TRBV18 and TRBJ1-2, with 10 bases aligning to TRBD1. Trimming cost V 3 bases and J 6 bases; bases outside gene matches: 4. CDR3 length: 14 amino acids. Germline CDR1 KGHSH, CDR2 LQKENI. Full variable domain (remainder filled in from reference TRBV18 and TRBJ1-2): NAGVMQNPRHLVRRRGQEARLRCSPMKGHSHVYWYRQLPEEGLKFMVYLQKENIIDESGMPKERFSAEFPKEGPSILRIQQVVRGDSAAYFCASSPDRGGNGYTFGSGTRLTVV.

This clone was counted a few times. The chain has TRBV29-1 and TRBJ1-1, with unresolved D. CDR3 size: 14 residues. CDR1 is SQVTM and CDR2 is ANQGSEA in the germline V gene. Trimming left V 5 bases short and J 0 bases short, with 13 bases between. CDR3 protein: CSVRESFMNTEAFF. CDR3 sequence (DNA): TGCAGCGTTCGAGAGAGTTTTATGAACACTGAAGCTTTCTTT.

This chain connects TRBV10-3 to TRBJ2-5, with 11 bases identical to TRBD1. The length of the CDR3 is 15 residues. The V and J ends lost 3 bases and 5 bases, in that order; junction bases with no gene match: 5. The V gene's germline CDR1 is ENHRY and CDR2 SYGVKD. The CDR3 nucleotides read TGTGCCATCAGTGACGGACAGGGGGCTTGGGAGACCCAGTACTTC. Its translation is CAISDGQGAWETQYF.

This clone was observed a handful of times. V gene TRBV7-2 combines with J gene TRBJ2-7; TRBD1 is a possible D gene (6 bases). The CDR3 is made up of 14 amino acids. From germline, CDR1 is SGHTA and CDR2 FQGNSA. V lost 5 bases and J lost 3, with 14 bases in between. The CDR3 is CASSPRQESYEQYF. The DNA of the CDR3 is TGTGCCAGCAGCCCCAGACAGGAGAGCTACGAGCAGTACTTC.

The chain uses TRBV6-5 and TRBJ1-1; 9 nucleotides agree with TRBD1. V shed 2 bases, J shed 7 bases, and the junction held 8 bases outside the gene matches. Germline CDR1 MNHEY, CDR2 SVGAGI. This CDR3 spans 15 amino acids. As DNA, the CDR3 is TGTGCCAGCAGTTACAGGGACAGGGTGAACTTTGAAGCTTTCTTT. It specifies CASSYRDRVNFEAFF.

This clone was seen only a few times. This rearrangement joins TRBV4-2 to TRBJ2-1; a weak D match, TRBD2 (6 bases). Germline CDR1 and CDR2: LGHNA and YNFKEQ. The CDR3 sequence is 15 residues long. V was pared by 3 bases and J by 6 bases, with 15 bases between. The CDR3 DNA reads as TGTGCCAGCAGCCACGAATTAGGGGACTTCAATGAGCAGTTCTTC. This sequence encodes CASSHELGDFNEQFF.

This clone has just a few counts. This rearrangement joins TRBV29-1 to TRBJ1-1; 7 nucleotides align to TRBD1. This CDR3 contains 13 residues. The V gene end was trimmed by 7 bases and the J gene end by 4 bases; junction bases not matched to a gene: 9. Germline CDR1 SQVTM, CDR2 ANQGSEA. This chain's CDR3 is CSAPRGRSTEAFF. Here the CDR3 DNA reads TGCAGCGCTCCCAGGGGGAGGAGCACTGAAGCTTTCTTT.

The rearrangement uses TRBV6-5 and TRBJ1-2; D gene ambiguous. Trimming cost V 10 bases and J 7 bases, with 19 bases left between them. The CDR3 length is 13 residues. From germline, CDR1 is MNHEY and CDR2 SVGAGI. In DNA, the CDR3 is TGTGCCACCTCCAATCCGGTTTCGGTTGGCTACACCTTC. It codes for CATSNPVSVGYTF.

The genes are TRBV5-6 and TRBJ1-2; D perhaps matches TRBD1 (6 bases). There are 16 residues in the CDR3. Deletions cut 2 bases from V and 1 base from J, with 15 bases between. Germline CDR1 reads SGHDT; CDR2 reads YYEEEE. The CDR3 sequence: CASSFGSGDYNYGYTF. In DNA form, the CDR3 reads TGTGCCAGCAGCTTCGGCTCAGGGGATTATAACTATGGCTACACCTTC.

This chain joins TRBV7-3 and TRBJ1-2, with 7 bases that match TRBD1. This CDR3 contains 15 residues. CDR1 SGHTA and CDR2 FQGTGA come from the germline V gene. Trimming took 4 bases from V and 4 from J; bases not matched to a gene: 9. CDR3 region: CASSSDSTGLYGYTF. The DNA of the CDR3 is TGTGCCAGCAGCTCGGACTCGACAGGGCTCTATGGCTACACCTTC.

V is TRBV7-9 and J is TRBJ1-1, with 9 bases lining up with TRBD1. The CDR3 length is 15 residues. V gave up 3 bases and J gave up 1 base; unmatched junction bases: 3. Germline values: CDR1 SEHNR, CDR2 FQNEAQ (reference sequence). The CDR3 reads CASSFGTGRNTEAFF. CDR3 nucleotides: TGTGCCAGCAGCTTCGGGACAGGGCGGAACACTGAAGCTTTCTTT.

The V call is TRBV13, the J call TRBJ2-1, with TRBD1 matching 7 bases. The junction had 3 bases not matched to a gene; V was cut back by 4 bases and J by 3 bases. CDR1 and CDR2 from the germline V gene are PRHDT and FYEKMQ (reference sequence). The CDR3 sequence is 14 residues long. This CDR3 is CASSWGQNYNEQFF. The CDR3 DNA reads TGTGCCAGCAGCTGGGGACAGAACTACAATGAGCAGTTCTTC.

The V gene is TRBV2, the J gene TRBJ2-1; 12 positions agree with TRBD2. Germline lookup yields CDR1 SNHLY and CDR2 FYNNEI. CDR3 length: 16 residues. Unmatched junction bases numbered 10, after V lost 4 bases and J lost 9 bases. The CDR3 DNA follows: TGTGCCAGCAGTGGGCGTCCTAGCGGGGGGGCCCCTGAGCAGTTCTTC. As protein: CASSGRPSGGAPEQFF.

The CDR3 reads CASSPMGGRRGQPQHF. In DNA, the CDR3 is TGTGCCAGCAGCCCTATGGGGGGGCGCCGAGGACAGCCCCAGCATTTT. J is TRBJ1-5 and V is TRBV2; D possibly corresponds to TRBD1 (6 bases). The CDR3 has 16 amino acids. Germline CDR1 SNHLY, CDR2 FYNNEI. The ends were cut back, 6 bases at V and 7 bases at J, with 22 bases in the middle.

The genes are TRBV6-4 and TRBJ2-2; tentatively, D is TRBD1 (6 bases). The CDR3 length is 16 residues. The V and J ends lost 8 bases and 6 bases respectively, with 22 bases between them. From germline, CDR1 is MRHNA and CDR2 SNTAGT. The CDR3 sequence is CASADRRRDLSGELFF. DNA of the CDR3: TGTGCCAGCGCAGACAGGCGGCGAGATCTGTCCGGGGAGCTGTTTTTT.

There are a few counts of this clone. The same CDR3 is also encoded by other DNA sequences in this sample. This sequence joins TRBV4-1 and TRBJ1-2; TRBD1 aligns across 7 bases. V gave up 3 bases and J gave up 2 bases; unmatched junction bases: 12. The CDR3 has 17 amino acids. Per the germline V gene, CDR1 is MGHRA and CDR2 is YSYEKL. Here the CDR3 reads CASSHFAGQAINYGYTF. In DNA form, the CDR3 reads TGCGCCAGCAGCCATTTCGCCGGACAGGCGATCAACTATGGCTACACCTTC.

The DNA of the CDR3 is TGTGCCAGCAGTGGACAGGGGGCAACTAATGAAAAACTGTTTTTT. Translating gives CASSGQGATNEKLFF. This chain uses TRBV6-6 with TRBJ1-4; 10 bases align to TRBD1. CDR1 is MNHNY, CDR2 SVGAGI, per germline (reference sequence). V shed 5 bases and J 0 bases; nucleotides not matched to a gene: 0. The CDR3 runs to 15 residues.

J is TRBJ1-6 and V is TRBV11-2; D perhaps matches TRBD1 (5 bases). The CDR3 totals 15 residues. The V gene lost 2 bases and the J gene lost 6 bases, with 11 bases spanning the gap. Germline CDR1 is SGHAT and CDR2 is FQNNGV. The CDR3 sequence: CASSLFRTTNSPLHF. CDR3 bases: TGTGCCAGCAGCTTATTTAGGACAACTAATTCACCCCTCCACTTT.

The gene calls are TRBV27 and TRBJ1-2; D gene unclear. The CDR3 length is 13 residues. The germline CDR1 and CDR2 sequences are MNHEY and SMNVEV (reference sequence). Trimming stripped 2 bases from V and 8 bases from J, with 12 bases between. CDR3 residues: CASSLTGSRGYTF. CDR3 bases: TGTGCCAGCAGTTTAACGGGGTCGAGAGGCTACACCTTC.

The chain links TRBV5-1 to TRBJ2-5; 10 bases match TRBD1. V lost 5 bases and J lost 4; bases outside the gene matches: 14. CDR1 SGHRS and CDR2 YFSETQ come from the germline V gene. CDR3 length: 17 amino acids. The CDR3 reads CASRLPGTGDRLETQYF. The DNA of the CDR3 is TGCGCCAGCAGGTTACCCGGGACAGGGGATAGGTTAGAGACCCAGTACTTC.